One sample yielded the 13 T cell receptor beta chains listed below, sequenced in a study of blood T cell repertoires in COVID-19. Assay used: immunoSEQ multiplex PCR; TCRdb lists only in-frame clones, some missing. The top ten clones hold less than 3.5% of a sample with some 100,000 clones, 86% of them seen once. Material for sequencing was PBMCs or T cells enriched from blood (not recorded which). These receptor sequences come from a woman in her forties or fifties who had recovered from COVID-19.

This clone was detected only a few times. The gene calls are TRBV10-1 and TRBJ2-7, with 7 bases that match TRBD1. V shed 6 bases and J 3 bases; nucleotides not matched to a gene: 11. Germline V CDR1 and CDR2: WNHNN, SYGVQD (reference sequence). This CDR3 spans 15 amino acids. In DNA form, the CDR3 reads TGCGCCAGCAGCGATAAGGGACAGTTTTTCTACGAGCAGTACTTC. Protein sequence: CASSDKGQFFYEQYF.

The chain links TRBV28 to TRBJ2-2, with 7 bases identical to TRBD1. Trimming took 5 bases from V and 5 from J; bases not matched to a gene: 8. The CDR3 consists of 15 residues. CDR1 and CDR2 from the germline V gene are MDHEN and SYDVKM. The CDR3 region has the DNA TGTGCCAGCAGTAAAAGGGGGCGCCGGACCGGGGAGCTGTTTTTT. Protein sequence: CASSKRGRRTGELFF.

The chain couples TRBV19 to TRBJ1-1, with TRBD1 as a possible D gene (5 bases). V lost 5 bases and J 3 bases, leaving 10 bases between the germline ends. The CDR3 is 13 amino acids. The germline CDR1 and CDR2 sequences are LNHDA and SQIVND (reference sequence). CDR3 residues: CASSRGTYTEAFF. In nucleotides, the CDR3 is TGTGCCAGTAGTCGGGGGACCTACACTGAAGCTTTCTTT.

The genes are TRBV3-1 (or the pseudogene TRBV3-2) and TRBJ2-3; D gene unclear. There are 15 residues in the CDR3. Trimming shortened V by 6 bases and J by 0 bases, and 13 bases separated the two germline ends. The germline CDR1 and CDR2 sequences are LGHDT and YNNKEL (reference sequence). The CDR3 sequence is CASRVRESSTDTQYF. CDR3 coding DNA: TGTGCCAGCAGAGTAAGAGAATCTAGCACAGATACGCAGTATTTT.

The chain recombines TRBV19 with TRBJ2-3; 11 bases map to TRBD2. Germline V gives CDR1 LNHDA, CDR2 SQIVND (reference sequence). V lost 3 bases, J lost 4 bases, and 6 bases stayed unmatched. This CDR3 region has 16 residues. This CDR3 reads CASSIYSGGAPDTQYF. The DNA of the CDR3 is TGTGCCAGTAGTATTTATAGCGGGGGGGCCCCAGATACGCAGTATTTT.

This chain joins TRBV5-1 and TRBJ2-3; TRBD1 aligns across 8 bases. Trimming at V came to 4 bases and at J to 3 bases, leaving 4 bases not matched to a gene. This CDR3 has 14 residues. Germline CDR1 reads SGHRS; CDR2 reads YFSETQ. CDR3 residues: CASSMDRATDTQYF. In DNA, the CDR3 is TGCGCCAGCAGCATGGACAGGGCGACAGATACGCAGTATTTT.

This clone showed up just once. The rearrangement uses TRBV4-1 and TRBJ2-7; D uncertain. The germline CDR1 and CDR2 sequences are MGHRA and YSYEKL. The length of the CDR3 is 12 residues. V gave up 0 bases and J gave up 4 bases, with 4 bases separating them. CDR3 coding DNA: TGCGCCAGCAGCCAAGATCGGTACGAGCAGTACTTC. Translation: CASSQDRYEQYF.

The V call is TRBV28, the J call TRBJ2-7; no clear D. V was shortened by 6 bases and J by 7 bases, with 10 bases between the two germline ends. This CDR3 contains 11 residues. Germline V gene sequence: CDR1 MDHEN, CDR2 SYDVKM. CDR3 sequence (DNA): TGTGCCAGCAGCCATAGGCGGGAGCAGTACTTC. Translation: CASSHRREQYF.

The V and J genes are TRBV14 and TRBJ2-7; 10 bases fit TRBD2. V lost 8 bases and J lost 2; bases outside the gene matches: 12. Germline-derived CDR1 and CDR2 are SGHDN and FVKESK. This CDR3 has 16 residues. The CDR3 loop is CASALPGLALTYEQYF. The CDR3 DNA sequence: TGTGCCAGCGCCCTTCCGGGACTAGCGTTAACCTACGAGCAGTACTTC.

V and J are TRBV13 and TRBJ2-2; 14 nucleotides line up with TRBD2. V dropped 5 bases and J dropped 4; count of bases not matched to a gene: 9. The CDR3 loop spans 18 amino acids. CDR1 PRHDT and CDR2 FYEKMQ come from the germline V gene (reference sequence). The CDR3 DNA reads as TGTGCCAGCAGCAACGGACTAGCGGGGGGCTGGGGCACCGGGGAGCTGTTTTTT. Its translation is CASSNGLAGGWGTGELFF.

CDR3 coding DNA: TGTGCCAGCAGCTTTAGAGTCACTGAAGCTTTCTTT. Its translation: CASSFRVTEAFF. The gene calls are TRBV11-2 and TRBJ1-1; no firm D call. The V and J ends lost 3 bases and 4 bases respectively, with 6 bases between them. CDR3 length equals 12 residues. Germline lookup yields CDR1 SGHAT and CDR2 FQNNGV.

In regard to this clone: One end of the junction does not line up with germline, which may come from a read error. The chain joins TRBV18 to TRBJ2-7, with 8 bases matching TRBD1. Germline V gene sequence: CDR1 KGHSH, CDR2 LQKENI. The CDR3 totals 15 residues. CDR3 region: CASSPQGVSSYEQYF. DNA for the CDR3: TGTGCAAGCTCACCACAGGGGGTTAGCTCCTACGAGCAGTACTTC. Drawing the rest from reference TRBV18 and TRBJ2-7, the complete variable domain is NAGVMQNPRHLVRRRGQEARLRCSPMKGHSHVYWYRQLPEEGLKFMVYLQKENIIDESGMPKERFSAEFPKEGPSILRIQQVVRGDSAAYFCASSPQGVSSYEQYFGPGTRLTVT.

Only one count was recorded for this clone. This chain uses TRBV9 with TRBJ2-1, with D possibly TRBD2 on 5 matching bases. V dropped 3 bases and J dropped 0 bases, with 19 bases sitting between them. The CDR3 extends over 18 amino acids. Per the germline V gene, CDR1 is SGDLS and CDR2 is YYNGEE. For the CDR3, the DNA is TGTGCCAGCAGCGCCCGGGGATTGGCAGGCCTCTCCTACAATGAGCAGTTCTTC. Its translation: CASSARGLAGLSYNEQFF.